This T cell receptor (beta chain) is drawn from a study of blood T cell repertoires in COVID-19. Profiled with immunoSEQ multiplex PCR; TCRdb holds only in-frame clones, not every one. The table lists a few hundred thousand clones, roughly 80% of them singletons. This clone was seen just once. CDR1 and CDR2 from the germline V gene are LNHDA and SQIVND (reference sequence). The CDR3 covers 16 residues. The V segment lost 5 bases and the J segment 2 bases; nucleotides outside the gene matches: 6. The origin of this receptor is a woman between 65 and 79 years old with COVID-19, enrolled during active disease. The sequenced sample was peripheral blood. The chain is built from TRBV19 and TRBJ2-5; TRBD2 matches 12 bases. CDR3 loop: CASSALAGGNQETQYF. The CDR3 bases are TGTGCCAGTAGTGCCCTAGCGGGAGGGAATCAAGAGACCCAGTACTTC.